A single sample gave rise to the 27 T cell receptor beta chains below, sequenced in a study of T cell responses to AZD1222 COVID-19 vaccine. TCRdb keeps only in-frame clones here, not all; method: immunoSEQ multiplex PCR. The profile shows about 120,000 clones, 70% to 90% of them singletons. This specimen was peripheral blood, taken on day 0 of MenACWY control vaccination. The receptor set was obtained from an adult in good health.

The rearrangement joins TRBV6-2 or TRBV6-3 to TRBJ1-2; D unresolved. This CDR3 contains 14 residues. The V and J ends lost 0 bases and 1 base respectively, with 6 bases between them. Germline V CDR1 and CDR2: MNHEY, SVGEGT. In nucleotides, the CDR3 is TGTGCCAGCAGTTACTCGAGGGTTAACTATGGCTACACCTTC. It encodes CASSYSRVNYGYTF.

The chain employs TRBV10-1 and TRBJ2-5, with D maybe TRBD2 (7 bases). CDR1 WNHNN and CDR2 SYGVQD come from the germline V gene (reference sequence). This CDR3 has 15 amino acids. Trimming took off 2 bases at V and 7 bases at J, with 17 bases between the two ends. The chain's CDR3 is CASSESRGGGRTQYF. CDR3 nucleotides: TGCGCCAGCAGTGAGAGTAGAGGGGGGGGAAGGACCCAGTACTTC.

This chain joins TRBV12-3 or TRBV12-4 and TRBJ1-5, with TRBD1 matching 8 bases. After removal of 3 bases from V and 6 bases from J, the junction contained 1 base not matched to a gene. This CDR3 has 13 residues. CDR3 DNA: TGTGCCAGCAGTTTCCAGGGGGCTCAGCCCCAGCATTTT. Translation: CASSFQGAQPQHF.

The rearrangement joins TRBV28 to TRBJ1-4; 7 positions match TRBD1. There are 15 residues in the CDR3. Trimming removed 3 bases from V and 8 bases from J; junction bases left unmatched: 9. Germline CDR1 and CDR2: MDHEN and SYDVKM. The CDR3 coding sequence is TGTGCCAGCAGTTTCGCAGGGGGGGGAACAGAAAAACTGTTTTTT. Residues: CASSFAGGGTEKLFF. Full variable domain (rest looked up from reference TRBV28 and TRBJ1-4): DVKVTQSSRYLVKRTGEKVFLECVQDMDHENMFWYRQDPGLGLRLIYFSYDVKMKEKGDIPEGYSVSREKKERFSLILESASTNQTSMYLCASSFAGGGTEKLFFGSGTQLSVL.

The chain uses TRBV30 and TRBJ2-1; tentatively, D is TRBD1 or TRBD2 (5 bases each). The ends were cut back, 4 bases at V and 8 bases at J, with 12 bases in the middle. Germline V gives CDR1 GTSNPN, CDR2 SVGIG (reference sequence). This CDR3 contains 12 residues. Here the CDR3 DNA reads TGTGCCTGGATGGGGGACGACGATGAGCAGTTCTTC. Amino acid sequence: CAWMGDDDEQFF.

The chain couples TRBV10-3 to TRBJ1-1; D is unresolved. The CDR3 runs 13 residues. V lost 10 bases, J lost 1 base, and 13 bases lay in between. CDR1 is ENHRY, CDR2 SYGVKD, per germline. CDR3 nucleotide sequence: TGTGCCAGCGAGAGGGCCTCGAACACTGAAGCTTTCTTT. Translation: CASERASNTEAFF.

CDR3 sequence reads: CASSSTIIRGYTF. CDR3 bases: TGTGCCAGCAGTTCCACAATCATCAGGGGCTACACCTTC. This sequence joins TRBV6-5 and TRBJ1-2, with D uncertain. Germline V gene sequence: CDR1 MNHEY, CDR2 SVGAGI. The CDR3 spans 13 residues. The V and J ends lost 4 bases and 8 bases respectively, with 14 bases between them.

The rearrangement joins TRBV6-1 to TRBJ2-5, with TRBD2 matching over 12 bases. CDR3 length: 18 amino acids. Germline values: CDR1 MNHNS, CDR2 SASEGT. With 4 bases clipped from V and 5 bases from J, the junction kept 14 bases outside the gene matches. CDR3 in DNA: TGTGCCAGCAGTGTTCGGACTAGCGGGGTAATTCAGGCGGAGACCCAGTACTTC. This encodes CASSVRTSGVIQAETQYF.

This chain joins TRBV7-3 and TRBJ1-1; maybe TRBD1 (5 bases). This CDR3 is built from 14 residues. V was clipped by 3 bases and J by 0 bases, with 8 bases between them. The V gene's germline CDR1 is SGHTA and CDR2 FQGTGA. CDR3 sequence (DNA): TGTGCCAGCAGCTTGGGACCGCTGAACACTGAAGCTTTCTTT. Translating it yields CASSLGPLNTEAFF.

J is TRBJ1-5 and V is TRBV28; maybe TRBD1 (6 bases). V shed 6 bases and J shed 3 bases, with 15 bases lying between them. The CDR3 runs 15 residues. The germline V gene has CDR1 MDHEN and CDR2 SYDVKM. This CDR3 is CASRFYRALNQPQHF. CDR3 nucleotides: TGTGCCAGCAGATTTTACAGGGCCCTCAATCAGCCCCAGCATTTT.

The J gene is TRBJ1-4, the V gene TRBV5-1; D is possibly TRBD1 (5 bases). The CDR3 totals 15 residues. Trimming shortened V by 5 bases and J by 7 bases, and 18 bases separated the two germline ends. Germline CDR1 and CDR2: SGHRS and YFSETQ. This chain's CDR3 is CASSPDTPKVEKLFF. CDR3 DNA: TGCGCCAGCAGTCCGGACACTCCCAAGGTTGAAAAACTGTTTTTT.

J is TRBJ2-7 and V is TRBV24-1; D unclear. The V and J ends lost 3 bases and 7 bases respectively, with 6 bases between them. The CDR3 sequence is 11 residues long. Looked up from germline, CDR1 is KGHDR and CDR2 is SFDVKD. For the CDR3, the DNA is TGTGCCACCAGTGATGGGGTGGAGCAGTACTTC. Its translation is CATSDGVEQYF.

This chain joins TRBV4-1 and TRBJ1-2; 9 nucleotides agree with TRBD1. The germline V gene encodes CDR1 MGHRA and CDR2 YSYEKL. The length of the CDR3 is 15 residues. V gave up 1 base and J gave up 6 bases; unmatched junction bases: 6. The CDR3 protein is CASSQAVGDRDGYTF. CDR3 coding DNA: TGCGCCAGCAGCCAAGCGGTTGGGGACAGGGATGGCTACACCTTC.

The chain is built from TRBV2 and TRBJ1-5; D ambiguous. Deletions cut 4 bases from V and 4 bases from J, with 5 bases between. Germline V gene sequence: CDR1 SNHLY, CDR2 FYNNEI. CDR3 length equals 12 residues. The CDR3 DNA reads as TGTGCCAGCAGTGCTCTGAATCAGCCCCAGCATTTT. Protein: CASSALNQPQHF.

The gene calls are TRBV18 and TRBJ1-1; D not resolved. This CDR3 has 13 amino acids. V lost 6 bases, J lost 4 bases, and 12 bases lay in between. Germline V gene lookup returns CDR1 KGHSH and CDR2 LQKENI. The CDR3 sequence: CASSRAGSTEAFF. CDR3 nucleotide sequence: TGTGCCAGCTCCCGAGCCGGGAGCACTGAAGCTTTCTTT. Filled out from reference TRBV18 and TRBJ1-1, the complete variable domain reads NAGVMQNPRHLVRRRGQEARLRCSPMKGHSHVYWYRQLPEEGLKFMVYLQKENIIDESGMPKERFSAEFPKEGPSILRIQQVVRGDSAAYFCASSRAGSTEAFFGQGTRLTVV.

The chain carries TRBV6-2 or TRBV6-3 and TRBJ2-1; D possibly corresponds to TRBD1 (6 bases). Germline lookup yields CDR1 MNHEY and CDR2 SVGEGT. The CDR3 is 14 amino acids. V was cut by 5 bases and J by 3 bases, with 11 bases left in between. The CDR3 DNA follows: TGTGCCAGCAGTAATGGACAGAACTACAATGAGCAGTTCTTC. It is translated as CASSNGQNYNEQFF.

Worth noting for this clone: A read error may be the cause here, since a much bigger clone is one base away. The rearrangement uses TRBV5-3 and TRBJ1-2; TRBD1 aligns across 12 bases. TRBV5-3 is placed among ORFs of uncertain function. There are 22 residues in the CDR3. Trimming cost V 4 bases and J 0 bases; bases outside gene matches: 22. The CDR3 sequence is CARSQGVGTGGEGTSANYGYTF. The CDR3 coding sequence is TGTGCCAGAAGCCAGGGGGTGGGGACAGGGGGCGAGGGTACATCAGCTAACTATGGCTACACCTTC.

The rearrangement joins TRBV30 to TRBJ1-4; D remains unclear. V dropped 0 bases and J dropped 6 bases, with 23 bases sitting between them. CDR1 is GTSNPN and CDR2 is SVGIG in the germline V gene (reference sequence). CDR3 length: 18 residues. CDR3 sequence reads: CAWSVFAPVTSKDEKLFF. The CDR3 coding sequence is TGTGCCTGGAGTGTATTTGCCCCTGTGACATCCAAGGATGAAAAACTGTTTTTT.

V is TRBV5-8 and J is TRBJ1-5, with D possibly matching TRBD1 (6 bases). Germline V lookup: CDR1 SGHTS, CDR2 YDEGEE. This CDR3 region has 15 residues. Trimming removed 2 bases at V and 4 bases at J, with 13 bases between. The CDR3 is CASSLGTTGNQPQHF. For the CDR3, the DNA is TGTGCCAGCAGCTTAGGGACGACAGGTAATCAGCCCCAGCATTTT.

This clone has only one observation. The CDR3 nucleotides read TGTGCCAGCAGCTTAGCTAGATTCGGGGAGCTGTTTTTT. This gives the protein CASSLARFGELFF. The chain combines TRBV11-3 with TRBJ2-2; D not resolved. V lost 1 base and J lost 7, with 7 bases in between. This CDR3 comprises 13 residues. Germline V gene lookup returns CDR1 SGHNT and CDR2 YENEEA.

The count of this clone is one. The chain links TRBV18 to TRBJ2-2; 12 bases fit TRBD2. J was trimmed by 2 bases and V by 6 bases; bases with no gene match: 16. The CDR3 spans 20 residues. CDR1 is KGHSH, CDR2 LQKENI, per germline. The CDR3 loop reads CASSPQSSGGATINTGELFF. The CDR3, as DNA: TGTGCCAGCTCCCCGCAATCTAGCGGGGGGGCCACTATCAACACCGGGGAGCTGTTTTTT.

This clone was observed a few times. CDR3 coding DNA: TGTGCCAGCAGCTCGTTTGGGGGATCTACTGAAGCTTTCTTT. Its translation: CASSSFGGSTEAFF. The J gene is TRBJ1-1, the V gene TRBV7-2, with TRBD1 as a possible D gene (5 bases). Germline V gene sequence: CDR1 SGHTA, CDR2 FQGNSA. V gave up 4 bases and J gave up 5 bases, with 14 bases separating them. CDR3 size: 14 residues.

The chain recombines TRBV6-6 with TRBJ1-5, with 7 bases matching TRBD1. Looked up from germline, CDR1 is MNHNY and CDR2 is SVGAGI (reference sequence). V dropped 2 bases and J dropped 9; count of bases not matched to a gene: 13. This CDR3 has 16 residues. CDR3 amino acids: CASSYPQDRTIGPQHF. The CDR3 region has the DNA TGTGCCAGCAGTTACCCCCAGGACAGGACCATAGGGCCCCAGCATTTT.

The rearrangement uses TRBV2 and TRBJ2-1; D is tentatively TRBD1 or TRBD2 (5 bases each). With 2 bases removed from V and 4 bases from J, the gap between germline ends came to 15 bases. The CDR3 is 16 amino acids. Per the germline V gene, CDR1 is SNHLY and CDR2 is FYNNEI. The CDR3 DNA is TGTGCCAGCAGTGAATTGGCAGGGAGCTTATACAATGAGCAGTTCTTC. Translating gives CASSELAGSLYNEQFF.

The rearrangement links TRBV6-4 to TRBJ1-2; D unresolved. Germline lookup yields CDR1 MRHNA and CDR2 SNTAGT. The CDR3 is 13 residues long. The ends were cut back, 0 bases at V and 2 bases at J, with 4 bases in the middle. CDR3 sequence: CASSDSTNYGYTF. The CDR3 DNA sequence: TGTGCCAGCAGTGACTCGACAAACTATGGCTACACCTTC.

The chain links TRBV7-2 to TRBJ2-7; D might be TRBD1 (6 bases). V was clipped by 5 bases and J by 2 bases, with 16 bases between them. The CDR3 length is 15 residues. CDR1 is SGHTA and CDR2 is FQGNSA in the germline V gene. The CDR3 sequence is CASSPQQGLTYEQYF. The CDR3 DNA reads TGTGCCAGCAGCCCCCAACAGGGATTAACCTACGAGCAGTACTTC.

The J gene is TRBJ1-1, the V gene TRBV5-4; D is ambiguous. This CDR3 is built from 12 residues. Per germline, CDR1 SGHNT and CDR2 YYREEE (reference sequence). Trimming shortened V by 4 bases and J by 1 base, and 5 bases separated the two germline ends. The CDR3 is CASSHPNTEAFF. Here the CDR3 DNA reads TGTGCCAGCAGCCATCCGAACACTGAAGCTTTCTTT.